This T cell receptor beta chain came from a study of T cells in Graves' hyperthyroidism and ophthalmopathy. Amplification yielded TCR beta CDR3 regions, with RNA transcripts as the source. The HTBI primer set was used in a first-round RT-PCR of the TCR CDR3. A single record per CDR3 protein comes from TCRdb applying MiXCR to the multiplex PCR reads. The sample consists of around 500,000 distinct CDR3 sequences, about 16% of them appearing once. This clonotype was seen more than once but under ten times. The CDR3 consists of 16 residues. V was clipped by 8 bases and J by 1 base, with 18 bases between them.

Source material: blood. This receptor was obtained from a woman aged 25 to 39 with Graves' ophthalmopathy. The chain combines TRBV12-3 or TRBV12-4 with TRBJ2-1; a possible D gene is TRBD1 (5 bases). The CDR3 here is CASGKSGRASYNEQFF. The CDR3 DNA sequence: TGTGCCAGCGGTAAATCGGGCAGGGCTTCCTACAATGAGCAGTTCTTC.